This entry lists 29 T cell receptor beta chains sequenced from one sample in a study of response to subunit inactivated influenza vaccine. TCRdb re-derived calls from the RT-PCR reads in MiXCR, one entry per CDR3 protein. The table has under 800,000 distinct CDR3 sequences, approximately 15% seen once. Sequencing used PBMCs from blood, obtained 14 days before vaccination. All receptors come from a man aged 50 to 60 who received an inactivated influenza vaccine.

V usage is TRBV27 and J usage is TRBJ2-3; 8 bases fit TRBD2. This CDR3 is built from 14 residues. Germline CDR1 MNHEY, CDR2 SMNVEV (reference sequence). V shed 8 bases and J 4 bases; nucleotides not matched to a gene: 8. The CDR3 region is CASRGGLVADTQYF. The CDR3 region has the DNA TGTGCCAGCCGTGGGGGACTAGTCGCAGATACGCAGTATTTT.

This clonotype showed up just a few times. The chain recombines TRBV2 with TRBJ1-3, with D unclear. Trimming pared 7 bases from V and 4 bases from J, leaving 8 bases between. CDR1 and CDR2 from the germline V gene are SNHLY and FYNNEI. This CDR3 spans 12 amino acids. CDR3 sequence reads: CASNGVGNTIYF. CDR3 in DNA: TGTGCCAGCAATGGGGTCGGAAACACCATATATTTT.

The chain links TRBV12-3 or TRBV12-4 to TRBJ2-7; TRBD2 aligns across 13 bases. The length of the CDR3 is 17 residues. V was clipped by 4 bases and J by 2 bases; unmatched bases: 8. The CDR3 DNA follows: TGTGCCAGCAGTTCGACTAGCGGGAGGCTCTCCACCTACGAGCAGTACTTC. Residues: CASSSTSGRLSTYEQYF.

This clonotype occurred a few times. The chain is built from TRBV7-6 and TRBJ2-7; 10 bases map to TRBD2. There are 13 residues in the CDR3. V shed 5 bases and J 5 bases; nucleotides not matched to a gene: 3. Germline-derived CDR1 and CDR2 are SGHVS and FNYEAQ. The CDR3 DNA follows: TGTGCCAGCAGCCCGGGACTAGCGAACGAGCAGTACTTC. Protein product: CASSPGLANEQYF.

This clonotype showed up many times. Mismatch with germline at one junction end may stem from a read error. The CDR3 loop reads CASRTGGEQYF. The CDR3 DNA sequence: TGTGCCAGCAGGACAGGGGGCGAGCAGTACTTC. This sequence joins TRBV10-2 and TRBJ2-7, with 10 bases matching TRBD1. Germline CDR1 is WSHSY and CDR2 is SAAADI. This CDR3 has 11 residues.

This clonotype appeared a few times. The chain couples TRBV12-3 or TRBV12-4 to TRBJ1-5; 8 bases are a match to TRBD1. The CDR3 totals 15 residues. Trimming cost V 6 bases and J 2 bases; bases outside gene matches: 6. CDR3 protein: CASRAGGYGNQPQHF. As DNA, the CDR3 is TGTGCCAGCAGGGCAGGGGGCTATGGCAATCAGCCCCAGCATTTT.

This clonotype was seen more than once but under ten times. This chain connects TRBV20-1 to TRBJ1-6; unclear D gene. V lost 3 bases to trimming and J lost 7 bases, with 13 bases between them. This CDR3 comprises 14 residues. The germline gives CDR1 DFQATT, CDR2 SNEGSKA (reference sequence). The CDR3 protein is CSASRTVINSPLHF. The CDR3 DNA reads TGCAGTGCTAGCCGAACCGTCATAAATTCACCCCTCCACTTT.

V gene TRBV5-6 combines with J gene TRBJ2-1; 10 bases are a match to TRBD2. This CDR3 region has 14 residues. The V segment lost 0 bases and the J segment 14 bases; nucleotides outside the gene matches: 8. CDR1 is SGHDT, CDR2 YYEEEE, per germline. The CDR3 sequence is CASSLVASGRVEFF. CDR3 nucleotide sequence: TGTGCCAGCAGCTTGGTAGCTAGCGGGAGAGTGGAGTTCTTC.

The chain joins TRBV5-1 to TRBJ1-1, with D possibly TRBD1 on 5 matching bases. The CDR3 consists of 15 residues. The ends were cut back, 0 bases at V and 5 bases at J, with 14 bases in the middle. Germline V gives CDR1 SGHRS, CDR2 YFSETQ. CDR3 region: CASSLEVRAGTEAFF. The CDR3, as DNA: TGCGCCAGCAGCTTGGAGGTCAGGGCTGGGACTGAAGCTTTCTTT.

The genes are TRBV18 and TRBJ2-3; tentative D call: TRBD2 (5 bases). This CDR3 has 14 residues. The V gene lost 3 bases and the J gene lost 5 bases, with 12 bases spanning the gap. Germline-derived CDR1 and CDR2 are KGHSH and LQKENI. CDR3 loop: CASSPSLGEDTQYF. In nucleotides, the CDR3 is TGTGCCAGCTCACCTTCACTCGGGGAAGATACGCAGTATTTT. Supplemented by reference TRBV18 and TRBJ2-3, the full variable domain reads NAGVMQNPRHLVRRRGQEARLRCSPMKGHSHVYWYRQLPEEGLKFMVYLQKENIIDESGMPKERFSAEFPKEGPSILRIQQVVRGDSAAYFCASSPSLGEDTQYFGPGTRLTVL.

This clonotype was counted only a few times. This chain connects TRBV4-3 to TRBJ1-3; D gene ambiguous. CDR1 is LGHNA, CDR2 YSLEER, per germline. The CDR3 covers 17 residues. Trimming pared 3 bases from V and 0 bases from J, leaving 15 bases between. In DNA, the CDR3 is TGCGCCAGCAGCCATGAAACTCGACGCTACTCTGGAAACACCATATATTTT. Encoded protein: CASSHETRRYSGNTIYF.

This clonotype has just a few counts. The chain couples TRBV18 to TRBJ2-7; tentatively, D is TRBD1 (5 bases). Per germline, CDR1 KGHSH and CDR2 LQKENI. V gave up 4 bases and J gave up 5 bases, with 12 bases separating them. This CDR3 is built from 13 residues. As DNA, the CDR3 is TGTGCCAGCTCACTCAGGGATGGGGACGAGCAGTACTTC. Its translation: CASSLRDGDEQYF.

This clonotype appeared a few times. CDR3 loop: CASSPLGVGDTEAFF. The CDR3 DNA reads TGTGCCAGTAGTCCTCTAGGGGTGGGCGACACTGAAGCTTTCTTT. The chain combines TRBV19 with TRBJ1-1; D possibly corresponds to TRBD1 (5 bases). CDR3 length: 15 residues. The V and J ends lost 5 bases and 3 bases respectively, with 16 bases between them. Germline V gives CDR1 LNHDA, CDR2 SQIVND (reference sequence).

The rearrangement links TRBV7-2 to TRBJ2-5, with 7 bases fitting TRBD2. The CDR3 is 14 residues long. Losses at the gene ends were 2 bases for V and 1 base for J; bases not matched to a gene: 1. CDR1 and CDR2 from the germline V gene are SGHTA and FQGNSA. This CDR3 reads CASSLQRGQETQYF. The CDR3 DNA is TGTGCCAGCAGCTTACAGCGGGGCCAAGAGACCCAGTACTTC.

The chain couples TRBV5-1 to TRBJ2-1; D is unclear. The V gene's germline CDR1 is SGHRS and CDR2 YFSETQ. The CDR3 runs 14 residues. Trimming pared 0 bases from V and 2 bases from J, leaving 6 bases between. In nucleotides, the CDR3 is TGCGCCAGCAGCTTGGGGGTAGCCTACAATGAGCAGTTCTTC. Translation gives CASSLGVAYNEQFF. Combining the CDR3 with reference TRBV5-1 and TRBJ2-1 gives the whole variable domain KAGVTQTPRYLIKTRGQQVTLSCSPISGHRSVSWYQQTPGQGLQFLFEYFSETQRNKGNFPGRFSGRQFSNSRSEMNVSTLELGDSALYLCASSLGVAYNEQFFGPGTRLTVL.

The chain employs TRBV28 and TRBJ2-3; no clear D gene. Trimming took 8 bases from V and 1 from J, leaving 16 bases between them. CDR1 is MDHEN, CDR2 SYDVKM, per germline. This CDR3 is 15 amino acids long. In DNA, the CDR3 is TGTGCCAGCCCTCCTGGGCTGGCGGGCACAGATACGCAGTATTTT. Protein: CASPPGLAGTDTQYF.

The sample holds many counts of this clonotype. V is TRBV20-1 and J is TRBJ2-5, with 9 positions matching TRBD2. The V segment lost 1 base and the J segment 4 bases; nucleotides outside the gene matches: 7. Germline V lookup: CDR1 DFQATT, CDR2 SNEGSKA (reference sequence). This CDR3 spans 15 amino acids. CDR3 nucleotide sequence: TGCAGTGCTAGAGTAGCGGGGGCCGTCGTAGAGACCCAGTACTTC. Residues: CSARVAGAVVETQYF.

The chain links TRBV20-1 to TRBJ1-6; 8 bases map to TRBD1. Losses at the gene ends were 1 base for V and 8 bases for J; bases not matched to a gene: 7. In germline, CDR1 is DFQATT, CDR2 SNEGSKA (reference sequence). The CDR3 runs to 15 residues. The DNA of the CDR3 is TGCAGTGCTAGAGGGGACAGGACCGCTTATTCACCCCTCCACTTT. As protein: CSARGDRTAYSPLHF.

In DNA, the CDR3 is TGTGCCAGCAGTTCCCCCGGCTACACTGAAGCTTTCTTT. Its protein product is CASSSPGYTEAFF. This chain links TRBV12-3 or TRBV12-4 with TRBJ1-1; D unclear. The CDR3 covers 13 residues. The V gene lost 4 bases and the J gene lost 3 bases, with 9 bases spanning the gap.

This clonotype came up a few times. The chain has TRBV7-2 and TRBJ2-7; TRBD2 matches 14 bases. Trimming at V came to 2 bases and at J to 7 bases, leaving 4 bases not matched to a gene. Germline-derived CDR1 and CDR2 are SGHTA and FQGNSA. The CDR3 covers 15 residues. The CDR3 loop is CASSLRLAGGEEQYF. In DNA, the CDR3 is TGTGCCAGCAGCTTAAGACTAGCGGGGGGGGAGGAGCAGTACTTC.

This rearrangement joins TRBV29-1 to TRBJ2-3, with TRBD2 matching 10 bases. Germline V lookup: CDR1 SQVTM, CDR2 ANQGSEA. J gave up 3 bases and V 5 bases, and 2 bases lay outside the gene matches. The CDR3 covers 13 residues. The CDR3 nucleotides read TGCAGCGTTAGCGGGAGGGCGACAGATACGCAGTATTTT. Protein product: CSVSGRATDTQYF.

This clonotype was observed a few times. This chain links TRBV28 with TRBJ1-2; 12 bases align to TRBD1. V gave up 3 bases and J gave up 2 bases; unmatched junction bases: 4. The length of the CDR3 is 16 residues. Germline assignment: CDR1 MDHEN and CDR2 SYDVKM. As DNA, the CDR3 is TGTGCCAGCAGTTTTGAGGGGACAGGGGGCAACTATGGCTACACCTTC. This encodes CASSFEGTGGNYGYTF.

The chain joins TRBV7-9 to TRBJ2-7; D may be TRBD1 (6 bases). Germline V gene sequence: CDR1 SEHNR, CDR2 FQNEAQ (reference sequence). Trimming left V 4 bases short and J 2 bases short, with 12 bases between. CDR3 length: 14 amino acids. The DNA for the CDR3 is TGTGCCAGCAGCTCAGGGACATCGACCTACGAGCAGTACTTC. Protein product: CASSSGTSTYEQYF.

As for this clonotype: This may arise from a read error, as a much more abundant clone is one base away. Here the CDR3 DNA reads TGTGCCAGCAGTTCCCCAGACTGGGGAGGTGAGCAGTTCTTC. Encoded protein: CASSSPDWGGEQFF. V usage is TRBV12-3 or TRBV12-4 and J usage is TRBJ2-1, with D tentatively TRBD2 (6 bases). Trimming took off 4 bases at V and 9 bases at J, with 16 bases between the two ends. The CDR3 consists of 14 residues.

This clonotype was detected only a few times. The chain joins TRBV5-1 to TRBJ2-2; TRBD2 is a possible D gene (6 bases). With 5 bases removed from V and 0 bases from J, the gap between germline ends came to 8 bases. CDR3 length: 14 amino acids. CDR1 SGHRS and CDR2 YFSETQ come from the germline V gene. The CDR3 protein is CASRTGANTGELFF. The CDR3 DNA reads as TGCGCCAGCAGGACGGGGGCGAACACCGGGGAGCTGTTTTTT. The full variable domain, in which reference TRBV5-1 and TRBJ2-2 provide the parts outside the CDR3, is KAGVTQTPRYLIKTRGQQVTLSCSPISGHRSVSWYQQTPGQGLQFLFEYFSETQRNKGNFPGRFSGRQFSNSRSEMNVSTLELGDSALYLCASRTGANTGELFFGEGSRLTVL.

J is TRBJ2-3 and V is TRBV20-1, with D possibly matching TRBD2 (7 bases). CDR1 is DFQATT, CDR2 SNEGSKA, per germline (reference sequence). This CDR3 spans 15 amino acids. Trimming cost V 5 bases and J 1 base, with 16 bases left between them. CDR3 coding DNA: TGCAGTGCTCACCGCGGGGGCCGCGGCACAGATACGCAGTATTTT. Translated: CSAHRGGRGTDTQYF.

This clonotype was counted at least ten times. The V gene is TRBV15, the J gene TRBJ2-2, with D possibly matching TRBD2 (5 bases). Looked up from germline, CDR1 is LNHNV and CDR2 is YYDKDF (reference sequence). This CDR3 has 13 amino acids. V was trimmed by 8 bases and J by 0 bases, leaving 7 bases between them. CDR3 in amino acids: CATEGTNTGELFF. DNA of the CDR3: TGTGCCACCGAGGGAACGAACACCGGGGAGCTGTTTTTT.

This clonotype was counted a few times. The chain joins TRBV10-3 to TRBJ2-3; a possible D gene is TRBD1 (6 bases). This CDR3 is 14 amino acids long. V was shortened by 6 bases and J by 5 bases, with 15 bases between the two germline ends. Germline V gene lookup returns CDR1 ENHRY and CDR2 SYGVKD. CDR3 in amino acids: CAIRPTGKGDTQYF. The CDR3, as DNA: TGTGCCATCAGGCCCACAGGGAAAGGAGATACGCAGTATTTT.

This clonotype was seen a handful of times. This chain connects TRBV7-2 to TRBJ2-1; weak D call: TRBD2 (6 bases). The CDR3 loop spans 15 amino acids. Germline V gives CDR1 SGHTA, CDR2 FQGNSA. V was trimmed by 5 bases and J by 15 bases, leaving 26 bases between them. This chain's CDR3 is CASSEWGVRRDLVFF. CDR3 DNA sequence: TGTGCCAGCAGCGAGTGGGGGGTTCGTAGGGATCTAGTGTTCTTC.